The present entry profiles one T cell receptor beta chain with its context. This clone was picked up many times. The antigen it recognizes is unknown. No clone much larger than this one lies a single base away; base qualities are absent. Participants in the prospective study were enrolled through a virtual design, were aged 18 to 89 years, and lived in roughly 26 United States geographic areas. To assign participants to cohorts, the prospective study relied on clinical history that participants themselves reported in a screening survey and a study questionnaire. Exposed participants were defined as having been in contact with someone with a PCR-confirmed or clinician-diagnosed COVID-19 case within 2 weeks of study entry. In the prospective study, mobile phlebotomists collected whole blood, serum and a nasopharyngeal or oropharyngeal swab from each participant. Participants in the prospective study had the option to provide additional blood draws and questionnaires over an approximately 2-month period. Prospective study blood samples were shipped either frozen or at room temperature before DNA extraction.

TCRbeta CDR3 regions were amplified from genomic DNA by means of the immunoSEQ Assay, a bias-controlled multiplex PCR. The study's own analysis went as follows. The number of nucleated cells in each sample was estimated from the amplification of reference gene primers within the assay. To quantify the absolute abundance of each unique TCRbeta CDR3 rearrangement, sequence reads were collapsed and filtered. For each sample, productive Simpson clonality was calculated as the square root of Simpson's diversity index across productive rearrangements. The table was pulled from immuneACCESS by TCRdb, which kept in-frame rearrangements only. Such tables lose some clones; where checked, under half of the loss comes from unresolved V genes, and the rest has no known cause. From that table come the V and J calls and clone size; the DNA was used to work out D and trimming. For this sample there are about 250,000 clones; approximately 78% appear just once. The top ten constitute roughly 5.3% of the sample.

V and J are trimmed by 7 bases and 5 bases, and the gene matches miss 9 bases of the junction. The CDR3 sequence holds 14 residues, the cysteine and phenylalanine included. CDR3 DNA only is kept here, 42 bases in frame from base 1. The germline V gene (reference sequence) gives CDR1 as LNHDA and CDR2 as SQIVND. This sample is part of a study of blood T cell repertoires in COVID-19 (TCRdb year 2020). At the level of the whole study: Collaborator samples came from the United States, Italy and Spain and covered acute and convalescent phases of COVID-19. The repertoires were released in a freely available public database intended as a resource for research on the immune response to SARS-CoV-2. HLA class I and class II types, where available, came from metadata supplied by the sample provider rather than from assay-based typing. The samples were drawn from two sources: the first 160 participants of the ongoing ImmuneRACE study, and approximately 1,300 subjects contributed by 6 global collaborators. Deeply sampled blood TCRbeta repertoires from subjects exposed to, actively infected with, or recovered from COVID-19 were included in the dataset. A de-identified subject ID, COVID-19 status, age in years and sex were almost always included in the sample metadata. The material from the prospective study consisted of cDNA or gDNA derived from T cells, B-cell-depleted T cells, or PBMCs. Results and caveats for the whole study, not just this receptor: Clinical and demographic metadata were provided uncurated, with the amount varying by source and participant.

The sequence joins TRBV19 to TRBJ1-1; 8 nucleotides in the junction match TRBD1. The source is a man between 35 and 55 years old who had been exposed to COVID-19. Sequenced material: PBMCs or T cells enriched from blood (not recorded which). The nucleotide sequence reads as follows: TGTGCCAGTAATACCGGGACAGGCAGAACTGAAGCTTTCTTT. The translation is CASNTGTGRTEAFF.